The next 23 T cell receptor beta chains were all read from a single sample in a study of T cell responses to AZD1222 COVID-19 vaccine. Libraries were prepared by immunoSEQ multiplex PCR; TCRdb keeps only in-frame clonotypes and omits some of them. This sample yields some 96,000 clones, of which approximately 91% are seen a single time; about 2.5% belongs to the top ten. Sequencing used peripheral blood, obtained on day 0 of AZD1222 vaccination. The receptors originated from an adult in good health.

The chain links TRBV3-1 (or the pseudogene TRBV3-2) to TRBJ2-3; TRBD2 might be the D (6 bases). Germline CDR1 reads LGHDT; CDR2 reads YNNKEL (reference sequence). V was clipped by 4 bases and J by 4 bases, with 9 bases between them. CDR3 length equals 13 residues. The CDR3 coding sequence is TGTGCCAGCAGCCCAAGGAGGGCAGATACGCAGTATTTT. This codes for CASSPRRADTQYF.

This chain links TRBV6-5 with TRBJ1-6, with TRBD1 identical over 7 bases. Germline values: CDR1 MNHEY, CDR2 SVGAGI. Trimming removed 4 bases from V and 6 bases from J; junction bases left unmatched: 3. This CDR3 comprises 14 residues. CDR3 loop: CASSSTGFNSPLHF. The CDR3 DNA sequence: TGTGCCAGCAGTTCGACAGGGTTTAATTCACCCCTCCACTTT.

This clone was recorded a few times. The J gene is TRBJ1-6, the V gene TRBV27, with no clear D. Germline V gene data show CDR1 as MNHEY and CDR2 as SMNVEV (reference sequence). Trimming cost V 0 bases and J 0 bases, with 3 bases left between them. This CDR3 is 15 amino acids long. In nucleotides, the CDR3 is TGTGCCAGCAGTTTATCGGGCTCCTATAATTCACCCCTCCACTTT. Translating it yields CASSLSGSYNSPLHF.

J is TRBJ2-7 and V is TRBV30; D may be TRBD1 (6 bases). The V gene lost 0 bases and the J gene lost 2 bases, with 11 bases spanning the gap. Per germline, CDR1 GTSNPN and CDR2 SVGIG (reference sequence). This CDR3 spans 14 amino acids. The CDR3 sequence is CAWSVGHGAYEQYF. CDR3 nucleotide sequence: TGTGCCTGGAGTGTGGGACACGGGGCCTACGAGCAGTACTTC.

The V and J genes are TRBV30 and TRBJ1-2; tentative D call: TRBD1 (5 bases). Germline-derived CDR1 and CDR2 are GTSNPN and SVGIG (reference sequence). Trimming stripped 0 bases from V and 8 bases from J, with 19 bases between. The CDR3 consists of 15 residues. The CDR3 protein is CAWSVMGTGAVGYTF. The CDR3 coding sequence is TGTGCCTGGAGTGTAATGGGGACCGGAGCGGTAGGCTACACCTTC.

The chain links TRBV30 to TRBJ1-1; D unclear. CDR3 length equals 11 residues. Germline CDR1 reads GTSNPN; CDR2 reads SVGIG (reference sequence). Trimming took off 0 bases at V and 11 bases at J, with 10 bases between the two ends. As DNA, the CDR3 is TGTGCCTGGAGTGTATATCGAGATGCTTTCTTT. This translates into CAWSVYRDAFF.

The chain uses TRBV6-5 and TRBJ1-5; D possibly corresponds to TRBD1 (6 bases). The CDR3 is 14 amino acids. The germline CDR1 and CDR2 sequences are MNHEY and SVGAGI. The ends were cut back, 5 bases at V and 5 bases at J, with 13 bases in the middle. The CDR3 loop is CASSTEGVDQPQHF. CDR3 DNA sequence: TGTGCCAGCAGTACTGAGGGGGTTGATCAGCCCCAGCATTTT.

This clone has just one count. This chain links TRBV6-5 with TRBJ1-1; no firm D call. The V end was cut by 0 bases, the J end by 1 base, with 6 bases between. This CDR3 region has 14 residues. Germline CDR1 MNHEY, CDR2 SVGAGI. Written as DNA, the CDR3 is TGTGCCAGCAGTTACTCCTTTGGGAACACTGAAGCTTTCTTT. Its protein product is CASSYSFGNTEAFF.

This chain links TRBV7-2 with TRBJ1-1; D ambiguous. The CDR3 spans 16 residues. V was shortened by 3 bases and J by 9 bases, with 23 bases between the two germline ends. Per germline, CDR1 SGHTA and CDR2 FQGNSA. CDR3 coding DNA: TGTGCCAGCAGCTTCGGCGAGGCCCACCGGCCGATAAAAGCTTTCTTT. Protein: CASSFGEAHRPIKAFF.

The rearrangement uses TRBV7-9 and TRBJ2-3; 7 bases agree with TRBD1. The CDR3 contains 15 residues. CDR1 and CDR2 from the germline V gene are SEHNR and FQNEAQ (reference sequence). The V and J ends lost 8 bases and 6 bases, in that order; junction bases with no gene match: 14. CDR3 residues: CASQTRGLDGDTQYF. CDR3 sequence (DNA): TGTGCCAGCCAAACTAGGGGGCTAGACGGGGATACGCAGTATTTT.

This chain joins TRBV2 and TRBJ2-1, with D perhaps matching TRBD2 (7 bases). V was cut by 4 bases and J by 7 bases, with 17 bases left in between. This CDR3 is built from 15 residues. CDR1 is SNHLY and CDR2 is FYNNEI in the germline V gene. DNA of the CDR3: TGTGCCAGCAGTGTTTCGGGGGGCCGAGGGAATGAGCAGTTCTTC. As protein: CASSVSGGRGNEQFF.

CDR3 region: CASSFGLNTEAFF. The CDR3 DNA reads as TGTGCCAGCAGCTTCGGCCTCAACACTGAAGCTTTCTTT. This rearrangement joins TRBV7-2 to TRBJ1-1, with no clear D. V was pared by 3 bases and J by 2 bases, with 7 bases between. The CDR3 contains 13 residues. The germline gives CDR1 SGHTA, CDR2 FQGNSA.

This clone was seen only once. The chain recombines TRBV9 with TRBJ1-5; D gene uncertain. Germline CDR1 reads SGDLS; CDR2 reads YYNGEE. Trimming took off 3 bases at V and 0 bases at J, with 7 bases between the two ends. CDR3 size: 14 residues. The CDR3 region is CASSAGASNQPQHF. DNA for the CDR3: TGTGCCAGCAGCGCGGGAGCTAGCAATCAGCCCCAGCATTTT.

This clone came up a few times. V gene TRBV19 combines with J gene TRBJ1-1; 7 bases map to TRBD1. The germline V gene has CDR1 LNHDA and CDR2 SQIVND (reference sequence). This CDR3 contains 14 residues. The ends lost 5 bases at V and 1 base at J; junction bases unmatched: 4. CDR3 DNA sequence: TGTGCCAGTAGTCCCCGGACAGGGAACACTGAAGCTTTCTTT. Amino acids: CASSPRTGNTEAFF.

The sample holds a few counts of this clone. The V and J genes are TRBV6-5 and TRBJ1-1; TRBD1 matches at 7 bases. This CDR3 is built from 12 residues. Germline V gene data show CDR1 as MNHEY and CDR2 as SVGAGI. Germline trimming cut 5 bases from V and 11 bases from J; bases unmatched to any gene: 8. This CDR3 is CASSPTGRPAFF. For the CDR3, the DNA is TGTGCCAGCAGTCCGACAGGGCGGCCGGCTTTCTTT.

The chain links TRBV4-1 to TRBJ1-2; a possible D gene is TRBD1 (6 bases). This CDR3 has 16 residues. Germline V gene lookup returns CDR1 MGHRA and CDR2 YSYEKL. V was shortened by 2 bases and J by 0 bases, with 13 bases between the two germline ends. CDR3 in DNA: TGCGCCAGCAGCCAACTTGTCAGGGGACCTAACTATGGCTACACCTTC. This translates into CASSQLVRGPNYGYTF.

CDR3 amino acids: CASSTTDGDEYF. CDR3 nucleotide sequence: TGTGCCAGCAGCACTACCGACGGTGATGAGTACTTC. The genes are TRBV7-9 and TRBJ2-7; D is ambiguous. CDR3 length: 12 residues. Per germline, CDR1 SEHNR and CDR2 FQNEAQ (reference sequence). V dropped 5 bases and J dropped 11 bases, with 16 bases sitting between them.

CDR3 protein: CASSPGQGVTQPQHF. For the CDR3, the DNA is TGTGCCAGCTCACCAGGACAGGGGGTTACTCAGCCCCAGCATTTT. V usage is TRBV18 and J usage is TRBJ1-5; 10 positions agree with TRBD1. Germline V gene lookup returns CDR1 KGHSH and CDR2 LQKENI. The CDR3 extends over 15 amino acids. V shed 2 bases, J shed 6 bases, and the junction held 4 bases outside the gene matches.

This rearrangement joins TRBV28 to TRBJ1-5; D ambiguous. Trimming left V 10 bases short and J 6 bases short, with 13 bases between. Germline V gene lookup returns CDR1 MDHEN and CDR2 SYDVKM. This CDR3 contains 12 residues. DNA for the CDR3: TGTGCCACCGGACTACGGGGTCAGCCCCAGCATTTT. Protein: CATGLRGQPQHF.

This sequence joins TRBV7-9 and TRBJ2-7, with D maybe TRBD1 (6 bases). This CDR3 region has 13 residues. V gave up 5 bases and J gave up 4 bases, with 12 bases separating them. CDR1 and CDR2 from the germline V gene are SEHNR and FQNEAQ (reference sequence). The CDR3 sequence is CASSSRDKYEQYF. DNA for the CDR3: TGTGCCAGCAGCAGCCGGGACAAGTACGAGCAGTACTTC.

The CDR3 DNA is TGTGCCAGTAAGAAGGGGGTAGGTAATCAGCCCCAGCATTTT. Residues: CASKKGVGNQPQHF. This chain links TRBV19 with TRBJ1-5, with TRBD1 as a possible D gene (6 bases). The CDR3 spans 14 residues. The V and J ends lost 7 bases and 4 bases respectively, with 14 bases between them. CDR1 LNHDA and CDR2 SQIVND come from the germline V gene (reference sequence). The variable domain in full, completed from reference TRBV19 and TRBJ1-5, reads DGGITQSPKYLFRKEGQNVTLSCEQNLNHDAMYWYRQDPGQGLRLIYYSQIVNDFQKGDIAEGYSVSREKKESFPLTVTSAQKNPTAFYLCASKKGVGNQPQHFGDGTRLSIL.

The chain couples TRBV7-9 to TRBJ2-1, with D maybe TRBD1 (6 bases). CDR3 length: 17 residues. In germline, CDR1 is SEHNR, CDR2 FQNEAQ (reference sequence). Deletions cut 1 base from V and 6 bases from J, with 19 bases between. CDR3 loop: CASSLGQGPFTGNEQFF. The CDR3 DNA follows: TGTGCCAGCAGCTTAGGTCAGGGGCCCTTTACGGGCAATGAGCAGTTCTTC.

The CDR3 region has the DNA TGTGCCAGTAGTATTACCACGGGGGGACCCACGGATACGCAGTATTTT. Its protein is CASSITTGGPTDTQYF. The V call is TRBV19, the J call TRBJ2-3; 7 bases map to TRBD2. Germline loops: CDR1 LNHDA, CDR2 SQIVND (reference sequence). This CDR3 region has 16 residues. V was clipped by 3 bases and J by 6 bases; unmatched bases: 12.